This T cell receptor (beta chain) was identified in a study of Ad26.COV2.S vaccination and SARS-CoV-2 variants. Overall study: Doses of Ad26.COV2.S were injected into muscle once or twice, 56 days apart.

Trimming took 2 bases from V and 1 from J, leaving 17 bases between them. Germline V CDR1 and CDR2: PRHDT, FYEKMQ (reference sequence). The length of the CDR3 is 17 residues. Produced via immunoSEQ multiplex PCR; TCRdb's table is partial and in-frame only. Of about 350,000 clones in the sample, about 88% are singletons; the top ten hold roughly 3.3%. Indicated treatment: about 20 received Ad26.COV2.S at low or high dose, single or two shots; roughly five received placebo; per-sample allocation not given. Samples came from day 63 after the first vaccine or placebo injection. In the vaccine, an Ad26 vector expressed the SARS-CoV-2 spike of the Wuhan strain.

The specimen comprised peripheral blood, sampled in a trial of Ad26.COV2.S vaccine versus placebo. The V gene is TRBV13, the J gene TRBJ1-1, with D possibly being TRBD1 (5 bases). This clonotype originated in a person aged 18-60 years who received the Ad26.COV2.S COVID-19 vaccine or a placebo. The CDR3 spells CASSLRGGRETNTEAFF. The DNA of the CDR3 is TGTGCCAGCAGCTTACGTGGCGGCAGGGAGACGAACACTGAAGCTTTCTTT.